This T cell receptor beta chain was documented in a study of monozygotic twins with inflammatory bowel disease (dated by TCRdb to between 2017 and 2020). Regarding the complete study: A total of roughly 28 monozygotic twin pairs were included in the full study, comprising nine German pairs (four IBD-concordant, five IBD-discordant) and 19 IBD-discordant Danish pairs. The search for disease-associated traits relied mainly on comparing IBD patients with their genetically identical healthy co-twins within discordant pairs. Each individual had, on average, about 151 000 unique TCRalpha sequences and 181 000 unique TCRbeta sequences available for analysis.

In the case of this clonotype: Its antigen target is currently unknown.

From each donor, a 2.5 ml peripheral blood sample was drawn into PAXgene tubes and stored at -80 degrees C. Total RNA was isolated from whole blood with the PAXgene blood miRNA kit on an automated QIAcube, without T cell sorting. Peripheral blood from monozygotic twin pairs, either concordant or discordant for inflammatory bowel disease, underwent deep TCRalpha and TCRbeta repertoire profiling that used unique molecular barcoding. For every twin pair, smoking habits were documented, and each individual was categorised as a current, former or never smoker. The germline V gene (reference sequence) supplies CDR1 LGHDT and CDR2 YNNKEL. The CDR3, cysteine through phenylalanine, is 15 amino acids long. No DNA appears here. Study-level results and caveats: Repertoire similarity did not differ between concordant and discordant twins, which could be due to limited statistical power. No single strong signal or clonotype linked to IBD turned up in the results, so the idea that one exists was not supported. IBD patients shared fewer clonotypes with other individuals than healthy twins did, most markedly in patients showing signs of disease activity. Distinction between different T cell subtypes could not be achieved in the analysis. Measured by the inverse Simpson index, TCRbeta repertoire diversity was lower in IBD patients than in their healthy co-twins. Differing immunosuppressive treatments among patients may have added background noise and inter-individual variability to the repertoires.

To prepare the library, 5' RACE was applied. For each TCR library, around 3,800 ng of total RNA was used. For each sample, cDNA synthesis with SMARTScribe reverse transcriptase was split into eight separate reactions. During cDNA synthesis, unique molecular identifiers containing a 6-nucleotide sample barcode were introduced by template switching. TCRalpha and TCRbeta cDNA was amplified in two nested PCRs of about 16 and 10 cycles, and bead purification was carried out after each PCR. Before amplification, the cDNA was treated with uracil DNA-glycosylase and purified using the QIAquick PCR purification kit. The second PCR added Illumina TruSeq-compatible adapters along with sample-specific barcodes. Library quality and concentration were checked on TapeStation and Qubit, and libraries were pooled at around 5.3 ng each. Sequencing of the pooled libraries was done on an Illumina HiSeq2500 single-index Rapid Run using custom sequencing primers and 2 x 100 bp reads. From the authors' description of their analysis: PCR and sequencing errors were corrected by UMI-based consensus assembly using MiGEC version 1.2.6. V(D)J alignment, clonotype assembly and CDR3 extraction were performed with MiXCR version 2.1.1. To normalise gene usage, clonotype sharing and MAIT/NKT TCR abundance, the analysis used the top 1000, 10 000 and 20 000 clonotypes per sample. After downsampling to 27 000 UMIs, diversity was calculated as the inverse Simpson index using the vegan R package. Paired Mann-Whitney U tests were applied to discordant twin pairs, with Benjamini-Hochberg correction for multiple testing. TCRdb reprocessed the reads, reporting each CDR3 protein sequence once and no DNA. TCRdb assigned the V and J calls; the authors' analysis was not used. The sample table includes a few hundred thousand distinct CDR3 sequences. 1.5% to 2% of the sample is held by the ten biggest clonotypes.

The rearrangement joined TRBV3-1 to TRBJ2-1; TCRdb's D gene call, TRBD2, goes unchecked for lack of DNA. Sequenced input: blood. The origin of this receptor is a human donor with ulcerative colitis or Crohn's disease, or a healthy co-twin of an affected twin (not recorded which). This receptor carries the CDR3 CASSPGLAAYNEQFF.